The TCR beta chain described here comes from a study of human thymus T cells. From resections taken during corrective heart surgery, the thymus tissue was obtained. Data came from immunoSEQ multiplex PCR; TCRdb stores just in-frame clones and leaves some out. Of about 130,000 clones in the sample, about 93% were seen once. The J segment lost 4 bases and the V segment lost 7 bases, leaving 18 bases of the junction unmatched. Germline V gene lookup returns CDR1 LNHDA and CDR2 SQIVND (reference sequence). CDR3 length: 17 residues. The sequenced sample was thymus tissue. The sequence was obtained from a boy younger than two with a congenital heart defect but otherwise immunologically healthy. The chain couples TRBV19 to TRBJ1-2; 7 nucleotides align to TRBD1. Here the CDR3 DNA reads TGTGCCAGTACGGGTGATCTAGGGGACAGAGCTGCCTATGGCTACACCTTC. Its translation: CASTGDLGDRAAYGYTF.